These T cell receptor beta chains were read from a single sample in a study of PD-1 blockade in classical Hodgkin lymphoma. The data were produced by immunoSEQ multiplex PCR, yet TCRdb's version contains in-frame clones alone and is incomplete. The sample consists of about 97,000 clones, approximately 83% of them appearing once. Sequencing used peripheral blood mononuclear cells (PBMCs), obtained at baseline. Receptor source: a human donor with classical Hodgkin lymphoma. Each CDR3 is given with its conserved first and last residue. Each record gives: CDR3 length, J gene, V gene, clone size, D gene, CDR3 DNA, CDR3 protein. D genes are given only for firm matches. Clone sizes are given selectively: once, few, many, or a class where the clone is expanded.

len: 14
j_gene: TRBJ2-2
v_gene: TRBV7-3
abundance: -
d_gene: TRBD2
CDR3nt: TGTGCCAGCAGCTTAGCGGGAGTCACCGGGGAGCTGTTTTTT
CDR3aa: CASSLAGVTGELFF

len: 13
j_gene: TRBJ2-7
v_gene: TRBV7-2
abundance: -
d_gene: TRBD1
CDR3nt: TGTGCCAGCAGTGAGGGGGCGCTCTACGAGCAGTACTTC
CDR3aa: CASSEGALYEQYF

len: 14
j_gene: TRBJ2-7
v_gene: TRBV7-7
abundance: -
d_gene: TRBD1
CDR3nt: TGTGCCAGCAGCTCCGGACAGGGCGACTACGAGCAGTACTTC
CDR3aa: CASSSGQGDYEQYF

len: 14
j_gene: TRBJ2-7
v_gene: TRBV5-5
abundance: few
d_gene: -
CDR3nt: TGTGCCAGCAGCTTGGATCCGAGCTCCTACGAGCAGTACTTC
CDR3aa: CASSLDPSSYEQYF

len: 13
j_gene: TRBJ1-5
v_gene: TRBV6-1
abundance: -
d_gene: -
CDR3nt: TGTGCCAGCAGTGAAATACTAAATCAGCCCCAGCATTTT
CDR3aa: CASSEILNQPQHF

len: 14
j_gene: TRBJ2-1
v_gene: TRBV5-1
abundance: medium-sized
d_gene: TRBD1
CDR3nt: TGCGCCAAGCAGAATTCCGAAACAGGGGATGAGCAGTTCTTC
CDR3aa: CAKQNSETGDEQFF

len: 14
j_gene: TRBJ2-1
v_gene: TRBV30
abundance: -
d_gene: -
CDR3nt: TGTGCCTGGAGTGCTGGCGGACCATACAATGAGCAGTTCTTC
CDR3aa: CAWSAGGPYNEQFF

len: 13
j_gene: TRBJ1-2
v_gene: TRBV10-3
abundance: -
d_gene: -
CDR3nt: TGTGCCATCAGTGAGTACGAGGTCGAAGGCTACACCTTC
CDR3aa: CAISEYEVEGYTF

len: 17
j_gene: TRBJ2-1
v_gene: TRBV6-1
abundance: once
d_gene: TRBD1
CDR3nt: TGTGCCAGCAGTGAATTTCCACAGGGGGTCTCCTACAATGAGCAGTTCTTC
CDR3aa: CASSEFPQGVSYNEQFF

len: 14
j_gene: TRBJ1-4
v_gene: TRBV5-1
abundance: -
d_gene: -
CDR3nt: TGCGCCAGCAGCTTCTCCCAGGGAGGCGAAAAACTGTTTTTT
CDR3aa: CASSFSQGGEKLFF

len: 15
j_gene: TRBJ2-1
v_gene: TRBV18
abundance: -
d_gene: TRBD1
CDR3nt: TGTGCCAGCTCGACCGGGACAGGGGGCTACAATGAGCAGTTCTTC
CDR3aa: CASSTGTGGYNEQFF

len: 16
j_gene: TRBJ2-4
v_gene: TRBV25-1
abundance: -
d_gene: -
CDR3nt: TGTGCCAGCAGTGAATATAACGCGGGGTTAAAAAACATTCAGTACTTC
CDR3aa: CASSEYNAGLKNIQYF

len: 15
j_gene: TRBJ1-5
v_gene: TRBV10-3
abundance: -
d_gene: TRBD1
CDR3nt: TGTGCCATCAGGCCGGGACAGGATAGCAATCAGCCCCAGCATTTT
CDR3aa: CAIRPGQDSNQPQHF

len: 15
j_gene: TRBJ2-7
v_gene: TRBV7-2
abundance: -
d_gene: -
CDR3nt: TGTGCCAGCAGCTTAATCGCAACCAGCTCCTACGAGCAGTACTTC
CDR3aa: CASSLIATSSYEQYF